This T cell receptor (beta chain) derives from a study of glioma-infiltrating T cells after dendritic cell vaccination. Study-level information: Autologous tumor lysate-pulsed dendritic cell vaccination was given between about 2003 and 2013. Dendritic cell vaccine was injected intradermally three times, biweekly. Study findings and constraints: Longer survival after dendritic cell vaccination followed higher pretreatment TIL content.

Looked up from germline, CDR1 is LGHNA and CDR2 is YNFKEQ. The CDR3 is made up of 15 amino acids. V shed 3 bases and J shed 5 bases, with 17 bases lying between them. The data were produced by immunoSEQ multiplex PCR, yet TCRdb's version contains in-frame clones alone and is incomplete. The top ten clones hold over 2.5% of a sample with tens of thousands of clones, over 65% of them seen once. With regard to this clone: Its specificity is not known.

The sample in question was blood, obtained before dendritic cell vaccination. The chain is built from TRBV4-2 and TRBJ2-7; D gene unclear. This TCR was sampled from a human donor with glioblastoma. This CDR3 is CASSQSPSIIHEQYF. The CDR3 bases are TGTGCCAGCAGCCAGAGTCCCTCTATTATCCACGAGCAGTACTTC.